This entry lists 5 T cell receptor beta chains sequenced from one sample in a study of OX40 agonist ivuxolimab in advanced cancers. Here immunoSEQ multiplex PCR was the method, and the copy in TCRdb shows in-frame clones only, minus some. The data show 75,000 or so clones, about four fifths seen once. This specimen consisted of CD4+ or CD8+ T cells sorted from blood, obtained in a trial of the OX40 agonist ivuxolimab. The receptors shown here come from an adult with an advanced solid tumor such as melanoma, head and neck, liver or kidney cancer.

This chain joins TRBV7-9 and TRBJ1-2; 10 bases line up with TRBD1. Trimming took 3 bases from V and 8 from J; bases not matched to a gene: 9. This CDR3 is 15 amino acids long. Germline values: CDR1 SEHNR, CDR2 FQNEAQ (reference sequence). The CDR3 protein is CASSFGGQGSRGYTF. CDR3 nucleotide sequence: TGTGCCAGCAGCTTTGGGGGACAGGGGTCGCGCGGCTACACCTTC.

This chain uses TRBV10-2 with TRBJ2-2; D gene uncertain. V was pared by 3 bases and J by 1 base, with 6 bases between. Germline-derived CDR1 and CDR2 are WSHSY and SAAADI. The CDR3 is made up of 14 amino acids. In DNA, the CDR3 is TGCGCCAGCAGTGACCTGGAGAACACCGGGGAGCTGTTTTTT. Translated, it gives CASSDLENTGELFF.

The chain employs TRBV25-1 and TRBJ1-4; TRBD1 might be the D (6 bases). The CDR3 spans 15 residues. Trimming removed 6 bases from V and 2 bases from J, with 13 bases in between. From germline, CDR1 is MGHDK and CDR2 SYGVNS. CDR3 loop: CASSVYRATNEKLFF. The CDR3 coding sequence is TGTGCCAGCAGCGTTTACAGGGCTACTAATGAAAAACTGTTTTTT.

The chain employs TRBV29-1 and TRBJ1-1, with D maybe TRBD1 (5 bases). The CDR3 has 13 residues. Germline V gives CDR1 SQVTM, CDR2 ANQGSEA. The V end lost 2 bases, the J end lost 5 bases, and 12 bases lay between the germline ends. CDR3 DNA sequence: TGCAGCGTTGAAATAGCAGGGCCAACTGAAGCTTTCTTT. Its translation is CSVEIAGPTEAFF.

The rearrangement uses TRBV9 and TRBJ1-3; D is unclear. In germline, CDR1 is SGDLS, CDR2 YYNGEE. Trimming pared 3 bases from V and 3 bases from J, leaving 10 bases between. The CDR3 length is 14 residues. CDR3 bases: TGTGCCAGCAGCGAAGGAGGCTATGGAAACACCATATATTTT. Translating it yields CASSEGGYGNTIYF.